The clone carrying this T cell receptor beta chain was observed at least ten times. The data are from a study of Graves' ophthalmopathy and Graves' hyperthyroidism. Deletions cut 5 bases from V and 5 bases from J, with 18 bases between. The CDR3 extends over 15 amino acids. Germline values: CDR1 MNHEY, CDR2 SVGAGI. The authors amplified TCR beta CDR3 regions, and they did so from RNA transcripts for repertoire sequencing. An opening RT-PCR round employed HTBI primers and preceded a second-round multiplex PCR. TCRdb itself ran the multiplex PCR reads through MiXCR, one entry per CDR3 protein. The table has hundreds of thousands of distinct CDR3 sequences, roughly 20% seen once.

The chain has TRBV6-5 and TRBJ1-1; D is unclear. The sequencing input was peripheral blood. The sequence was obtained from a woman younger than 35 with stable Graves' hyperthyroidism. Some clones in this sample may be carry-over from other donors' samples. CDR3 in DNA: TGTGCCAGCAGTCCCGCGGGCAGCCGAGGAACTGAAGCTTTCTTT. Amino acids: CASSPAGSRGTEAFF.